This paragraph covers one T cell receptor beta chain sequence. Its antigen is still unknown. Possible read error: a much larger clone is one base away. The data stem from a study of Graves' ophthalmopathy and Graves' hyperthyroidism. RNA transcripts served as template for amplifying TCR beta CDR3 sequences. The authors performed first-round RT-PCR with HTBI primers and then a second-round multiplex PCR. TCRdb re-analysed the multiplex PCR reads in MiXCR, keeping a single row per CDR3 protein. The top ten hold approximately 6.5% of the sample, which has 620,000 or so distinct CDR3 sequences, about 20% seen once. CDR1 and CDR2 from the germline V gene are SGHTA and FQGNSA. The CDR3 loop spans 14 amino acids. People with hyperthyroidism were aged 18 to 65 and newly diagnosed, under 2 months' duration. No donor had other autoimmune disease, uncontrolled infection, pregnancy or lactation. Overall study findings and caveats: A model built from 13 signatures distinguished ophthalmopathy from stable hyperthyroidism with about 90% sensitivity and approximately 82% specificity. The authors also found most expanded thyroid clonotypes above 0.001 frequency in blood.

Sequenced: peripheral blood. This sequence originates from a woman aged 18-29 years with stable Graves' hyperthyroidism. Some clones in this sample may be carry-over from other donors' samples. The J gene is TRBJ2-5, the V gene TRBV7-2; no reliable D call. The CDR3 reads CVSSLDHGQETQYF. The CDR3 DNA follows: TGTGTCAGCAGCTTAGATCACGGTCAAGAGACCCAGTACTTC. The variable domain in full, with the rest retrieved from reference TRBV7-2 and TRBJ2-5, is GAGVSQSPSNKVTEKGKDVELRCDPISGHTALYWYRQSLGQGLEFLIYFQGNSAPDKSGLPSDRFSAERTGGSVSTLTIQRTQQEDSAVYLCVSSLDHGQETQYFGPGTRLLVL.